Described below is a single T cell receptor beta chain sequence and its context. Its antigen is as yet unknown. This sample was taken from a study of blood T cells in healthy people across ages. Combining a sample-barcoded 5' primer with a J-beta primer mix, a second PCR ran for 7 to 11 cycles. TCRdb reprocessed the 5' RACE reads via MiXCR and lists one record per CDR3 protein. The data contain approximately 790,000 distinct CDR3 sequences, under 80% of them singletons. The germline CDR1 and CDR2 sequences are DFQATT and SNEGSKA (reference sequence). The CDR3 has 14 residues. The ends lost 6 bases at V and 5 bases at J; junction bases unmatched: 10. General study findings and limits: The long-lived group displayed more naive CD4+ cells, plus higher diversity, than the aged donors did. One million T cells yielded diversity estimates that were considered underestimates.

The receptor was derived from a man between 25 and 39 years old in good health. The chain employs TRBV20-1 and TRBJ2-3; TRBD2 aligns across 8 bases. The sample comprised blood. The CDR3 spells CSAASGGAKDTQYF. CDR3 nucleotides: TGCAGTGCCGCTTCCGGGGGGGCCAAAGATACGCAGTATTTT.